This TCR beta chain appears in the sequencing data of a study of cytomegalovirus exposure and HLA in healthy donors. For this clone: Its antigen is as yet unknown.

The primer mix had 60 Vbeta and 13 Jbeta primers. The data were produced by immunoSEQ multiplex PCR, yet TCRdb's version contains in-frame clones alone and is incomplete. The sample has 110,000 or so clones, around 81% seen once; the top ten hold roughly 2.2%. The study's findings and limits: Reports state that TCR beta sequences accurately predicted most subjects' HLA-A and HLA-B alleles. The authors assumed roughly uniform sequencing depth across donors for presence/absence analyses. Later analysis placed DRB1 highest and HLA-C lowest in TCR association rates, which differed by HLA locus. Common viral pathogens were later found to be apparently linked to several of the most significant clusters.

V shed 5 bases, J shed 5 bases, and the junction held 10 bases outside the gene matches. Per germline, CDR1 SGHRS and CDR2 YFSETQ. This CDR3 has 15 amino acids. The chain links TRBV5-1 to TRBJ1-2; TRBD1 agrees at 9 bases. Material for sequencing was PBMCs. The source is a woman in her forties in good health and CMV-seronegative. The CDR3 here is CASRPWTGEGYGYTF. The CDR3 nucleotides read TGCGCCAGCAGACCCTGGACAGGGGAGGGGTATGGCTACACCTTC. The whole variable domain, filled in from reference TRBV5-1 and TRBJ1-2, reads KAGVTQTPRYLIKTRGQQVTLSCSPISGHRSVSWYQQTPGQGLQFLFEYFSETQRNKGNFPGRFSGRQFSNSRSEMNVSTLELGDSALYLCASRPWTGEGYGYTFGSGTRLTVV.